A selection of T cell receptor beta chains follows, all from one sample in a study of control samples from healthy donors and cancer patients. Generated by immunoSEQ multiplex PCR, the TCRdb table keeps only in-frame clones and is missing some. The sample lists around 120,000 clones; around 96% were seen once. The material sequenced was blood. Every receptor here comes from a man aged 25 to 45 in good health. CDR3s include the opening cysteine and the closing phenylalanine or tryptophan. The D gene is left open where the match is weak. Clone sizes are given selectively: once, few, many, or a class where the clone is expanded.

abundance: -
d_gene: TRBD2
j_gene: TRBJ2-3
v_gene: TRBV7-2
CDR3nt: TGTGCCAGCAGCTTAGTAACTAGCGGGGGGGCGCAGTATTTT
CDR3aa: CASSLVTSGGAQYF

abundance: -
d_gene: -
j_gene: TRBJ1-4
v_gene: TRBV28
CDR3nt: TGTGCCAGCAACAACCGGGGCCTCAAACCGAATGAGTTCCTTGAAAAACTGTTTTTT
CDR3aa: CASNNRGLKPNEFLEKLFF

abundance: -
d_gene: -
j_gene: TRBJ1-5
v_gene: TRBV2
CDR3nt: TGTGCCAGCAGTGGACAGGCCACGGGGGCCCAGCATTTT
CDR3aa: CASSGQATGAQHF

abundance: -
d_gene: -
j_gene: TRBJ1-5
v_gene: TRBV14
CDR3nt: TGTGCCAGCAGCCTCAGTAGCAATCAGCCCCAGCATTTT
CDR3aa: CASSLSSNQPQHF

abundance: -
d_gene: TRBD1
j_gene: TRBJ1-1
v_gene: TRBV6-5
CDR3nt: TGTGCCAGCAGTACCGGGACAGCGAACACTGAAGCTTTCTTT
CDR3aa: CASSTGTANTEAFF

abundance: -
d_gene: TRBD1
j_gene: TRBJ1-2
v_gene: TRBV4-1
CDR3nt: TGCGCCAGCAGCCTAGGAGACAGGGGCCTCTCTAACTATGGCTACACCTTC
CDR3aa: CASSLGDRGLSNYGYTF

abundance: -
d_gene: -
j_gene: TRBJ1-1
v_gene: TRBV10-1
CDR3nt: TGCGCCAGCAGTGAGGGCGAGGGGCCCGCCGAAGCTTTCTTT
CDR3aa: CASSEGEGPAEAFF

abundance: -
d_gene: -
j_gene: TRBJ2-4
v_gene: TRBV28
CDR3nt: TGTGCCAGCAGTTTGGGGAGAAACATTCAGTACTTC
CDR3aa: CASSLGRNIQYF

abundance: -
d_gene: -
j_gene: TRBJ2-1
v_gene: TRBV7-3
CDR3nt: TGTGCCAGCAGGCTAACCAGGGACAATGAGCAGTTCTTC
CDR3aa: CASRLTRDNEQFF

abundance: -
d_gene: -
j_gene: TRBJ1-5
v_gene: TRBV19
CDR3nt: TGTGCCAGTAGCTACTCCGGACCCCAGCATTTT
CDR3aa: CASSYSGPQHF

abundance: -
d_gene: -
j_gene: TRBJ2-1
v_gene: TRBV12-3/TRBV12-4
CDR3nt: TGTGCCAGCAGTTTCGGCCATGAGCAGTTCTTC
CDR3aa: CASSFGHEQFF

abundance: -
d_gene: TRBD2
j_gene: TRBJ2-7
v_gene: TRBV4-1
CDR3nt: TGCGCCAGCTCGCCATGGACTAGCGACGACGAGCAGTACTTC
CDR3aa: CASSPWTSDDEQYF

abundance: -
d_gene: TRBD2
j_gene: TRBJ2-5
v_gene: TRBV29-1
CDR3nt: TGCAGCGCCAAAGCGGGGGCCCACCAAGAGACCCAGTACTTC
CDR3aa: CSAKAGAHQETQYF

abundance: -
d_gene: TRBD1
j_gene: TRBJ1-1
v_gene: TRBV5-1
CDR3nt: TGCGCCAGCAGCTTGGCGGACAGGCCTTATATGAACACTGAAGCTTTCTTT
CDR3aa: CASSLADRPYMNTEAFF

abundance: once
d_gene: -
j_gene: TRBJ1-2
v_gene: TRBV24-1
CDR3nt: TGTGCCACCAGTGACTCGGGCCCCGCTGGCTACACCTTC
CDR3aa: CATSDSGPAGYTF

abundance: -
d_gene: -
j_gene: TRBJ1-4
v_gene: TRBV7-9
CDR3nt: TGTGCCAGCAGCTCGGTACCTCTTAATGAAAAACTGTTTTTT
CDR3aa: CASSSVPLNEKLFF

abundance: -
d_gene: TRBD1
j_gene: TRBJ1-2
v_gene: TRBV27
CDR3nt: TGTGCCAGCAGTTCGACAGGGGCCCGGAGTGGCTACACCTTC
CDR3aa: CASSSTGARSGYTF

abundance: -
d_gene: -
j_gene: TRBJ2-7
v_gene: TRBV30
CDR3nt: TGTGCCTGGAGGCTCACAGGGACCTACGAGCAGTACTTC
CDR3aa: CAWRLTGTYEQYF

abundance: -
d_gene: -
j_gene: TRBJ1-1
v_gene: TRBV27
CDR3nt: TGTGCCAGCAGTTTATCCCCGACAGGTATGAACACTGAAGCTTTCTTT
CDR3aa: CASSLSPTGMNTEAFF

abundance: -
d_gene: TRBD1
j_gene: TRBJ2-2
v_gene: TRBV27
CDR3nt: TGTGCCAGCAGGCGGACAGGGGCCGGGGAGCTGTTTTTT
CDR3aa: CASRRTGAGELFF

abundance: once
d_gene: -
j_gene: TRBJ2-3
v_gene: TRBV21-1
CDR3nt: TGTGCCAGCAGCATAAAAACAGGGTGTTCTCTCACAGATACGCAGTATTTT
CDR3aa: CASSIKTGCSLTDTQYF

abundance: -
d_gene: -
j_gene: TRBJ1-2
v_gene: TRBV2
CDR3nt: TGTGCCAGCAGTGAGGGACGGAACTATGGCTACACCTTC
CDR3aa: CASSEGRNYGYTF

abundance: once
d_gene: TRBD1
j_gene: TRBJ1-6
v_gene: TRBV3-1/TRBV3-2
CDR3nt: TGTGCCAGCAGCCAAGTGGTGCTTGGGACAGGGTCACGGCCAGATTCACCCCTCCACTTT
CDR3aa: CASSQVVLGTGSRPDSPLHF

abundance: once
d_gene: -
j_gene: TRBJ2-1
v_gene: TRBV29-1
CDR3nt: TGCAGCGCTCGAAGGTCCCTAAGAGAGGTCAGTTCCTACAATGAGCAGTTCTTC
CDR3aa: CSARRSLREVSSYNEQFF

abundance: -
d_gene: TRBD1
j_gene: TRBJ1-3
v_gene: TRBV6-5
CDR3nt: TGTGCCAGCGGAGGACAGGCCGCCGGAGGAAACACCATATATTTT
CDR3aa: CASGGQAAGGNTIYF

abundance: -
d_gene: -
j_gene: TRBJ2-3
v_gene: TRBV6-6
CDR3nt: TGTGCCAGCAGCCTGGGACCCCTTCCAGATACGCAGTATTTT
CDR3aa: CASSLGPLPDTQYF

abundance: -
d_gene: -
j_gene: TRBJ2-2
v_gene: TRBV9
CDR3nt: TGTGCCAGCAGCACGCGTGGTGTAACCGGGGAGCTGTTTTTT
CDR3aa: CASSTRGVTGELFF

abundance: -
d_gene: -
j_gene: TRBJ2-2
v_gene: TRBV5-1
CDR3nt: TGCGCCAGCAGCTTGCAGGGGCCCTCGAACACCGGGGAGCTGTTTTTT
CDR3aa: CASSLQGPSNTGELFF

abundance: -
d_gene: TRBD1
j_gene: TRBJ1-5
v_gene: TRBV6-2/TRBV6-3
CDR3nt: TGTGCCAGCAGTCAGGGGGCGCGTGGCAATCAGCCCCAGCATTTT
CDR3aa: CASSQGARGNQPQHF

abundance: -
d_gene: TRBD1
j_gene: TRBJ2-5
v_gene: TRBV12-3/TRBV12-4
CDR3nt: TGTGCCAGCAGTTACAGGGGCCAAGAGACCCAGTACTTC
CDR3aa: CASSYRGQETQYF

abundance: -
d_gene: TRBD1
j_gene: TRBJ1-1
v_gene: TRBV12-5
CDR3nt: TGTGCTAGTGGTTTGACAGGGGGCGCGAACACTGAAGCTTTCTTT
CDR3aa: CASGLTGGANTEAFF

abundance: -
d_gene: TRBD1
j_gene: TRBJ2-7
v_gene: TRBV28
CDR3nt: TGTGCCAGCAGTTTGAGACCCAGGGGGTTTGAGCAGTACTTC
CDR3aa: CASSLRPRGFEQYF

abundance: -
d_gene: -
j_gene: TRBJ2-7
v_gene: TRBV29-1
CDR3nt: TGCAGCGTGAGAATACGCGACGAGCAGTACTTC
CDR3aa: CSVRIRDEQYF

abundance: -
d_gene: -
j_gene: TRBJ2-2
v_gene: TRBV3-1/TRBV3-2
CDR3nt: TGTGCCAGCAGCCAATACCGGACGAACACCGGGGAGCTGTTTTTT
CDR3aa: CASSQYRTNTGELFF

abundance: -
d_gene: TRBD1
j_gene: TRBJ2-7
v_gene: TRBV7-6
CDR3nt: TGTGCCAGCAGCGCTCCGGGACAGGGGGCGCGGGAGCAGTACTTC
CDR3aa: CASSAPGQGAREQYF

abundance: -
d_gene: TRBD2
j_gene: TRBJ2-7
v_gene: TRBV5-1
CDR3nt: TGCGCCAGCAGCGCTAGCGGGGACACAACCTCCTCCGAGCAGTACAACTTC
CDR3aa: CASSASGDTTSSEQYNF

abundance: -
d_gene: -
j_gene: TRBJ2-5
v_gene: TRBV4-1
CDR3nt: TGCGCCAGCAGCCAGGATGCGTACCAAGAGACCCAGTACTTC
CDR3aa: CASSQDAYQETQYF

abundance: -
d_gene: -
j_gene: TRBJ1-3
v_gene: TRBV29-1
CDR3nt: TGCAGCGTTGTAGGATCCGGAAACACCATATATTTT
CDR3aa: CSVVGSGNTIYF

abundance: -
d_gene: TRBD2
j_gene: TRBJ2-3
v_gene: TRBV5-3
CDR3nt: TGTGCCAGAAGCTTGGGGCTAGCGGGGCGACGCACAGATACGCAGTATTTT
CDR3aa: CARSLGLAGRRTDTQYF

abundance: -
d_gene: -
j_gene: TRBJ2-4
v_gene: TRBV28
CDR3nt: TGTGCCAGCAGGTCGGGACCGGGATGGTCAGCCAAAAACATTCAGTACTTC
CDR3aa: CASRSGPGWSAKNIQYF

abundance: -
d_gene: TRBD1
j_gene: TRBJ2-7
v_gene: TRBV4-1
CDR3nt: TGCGCCAGCAGCCACGCTCCGGGACAGGGGAACTACGAGCAGTACTTC
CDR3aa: CASSHAPGQGNYEQYF

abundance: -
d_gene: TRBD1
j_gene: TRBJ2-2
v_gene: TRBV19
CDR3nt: TGTGCCAGCTGGACCTACAGGGGCGCCGGGGAGCTGTTTTTT
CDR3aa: CASWTYRGAGELFF

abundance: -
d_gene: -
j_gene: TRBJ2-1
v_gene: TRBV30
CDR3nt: TGTGCCTGGAGGAAGGCGGGGTACGGCACTGCCTACAATGAGCAGTTCTTC
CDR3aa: CAWRKAGYGTAYNEQFF

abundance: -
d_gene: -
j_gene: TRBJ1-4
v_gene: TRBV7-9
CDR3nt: TGTGCCAGCAGCTTAAGGGGTTTTGAAAAACTGTTTTTT
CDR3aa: CASSLRGFEKLFF